This T cell receptor beta chain was observed in a study of blood T cells in healthy people across ages. Trimming took 4 bases from V and 2 from J; bases not matched to a gene: 7. The CDR3 spans 17 residues. Germline lookup yields CDR1 SEHNR and CDR2 FQNEAQ (reference sequence). Then a second PCR, running about 6 to 11 cycles, was carried out with a sample-barcoded 5' primer and a J-beta primer mix. TCRdb reanalysed the 5' RACE reads using MiXCR and keeps one entry per CDR3 protein. The table includes 1,500,000 or so distinct CDR3 sequences, approximately 42% detected once. The study's findings and limits: No conclusive comparison of naive versus antigen-experienced cells was possible with unsorted PBMCs. The long-lived group displayed more naive CD4+ cells, plus higher diversity, than the aged donors did.

About this clonotype itself: No antigen is known for it.

Peripheral blood, ten milliliters per donor, was collected. No fewer than 5.5 micrograms of total RNA were isolated from every sample. J is TRBJ2-3 and V is TRBV7-9; 12 nucleotides line up with TRBD2. This clonotype originated in a young woman in good health. Sequencing was performed on blood. CDR3 region: CASSSTGLAGYTDTQYF. CDR3 nucleotide sequence: TGTGCCAGCAGCTCGACCGGACTAGCGGGATACACAGATACGCAGTATTTT.